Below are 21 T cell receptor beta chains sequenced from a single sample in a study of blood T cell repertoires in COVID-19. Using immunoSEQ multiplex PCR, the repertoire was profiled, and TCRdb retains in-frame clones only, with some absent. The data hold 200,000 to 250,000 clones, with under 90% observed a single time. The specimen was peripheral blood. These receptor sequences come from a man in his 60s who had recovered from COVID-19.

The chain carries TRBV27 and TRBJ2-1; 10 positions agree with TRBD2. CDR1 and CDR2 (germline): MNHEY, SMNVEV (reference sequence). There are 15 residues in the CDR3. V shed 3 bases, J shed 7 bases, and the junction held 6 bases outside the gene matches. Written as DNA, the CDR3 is TGTGCCAGCAGTTTTGCGACTAGCGGGTCGAATGAGCAGTTCTTC. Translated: CASSFATSGSNEQFF.

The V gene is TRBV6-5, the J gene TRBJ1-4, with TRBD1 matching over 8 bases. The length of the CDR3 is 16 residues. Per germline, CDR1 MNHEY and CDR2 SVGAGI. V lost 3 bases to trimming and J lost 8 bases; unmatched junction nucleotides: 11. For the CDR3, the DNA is TGTGCCAGCAGTTATCTCAGGACAGGGACCTTGGAAAAACTGTTTTTT. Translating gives CASSYLRTGTLEKLFF.

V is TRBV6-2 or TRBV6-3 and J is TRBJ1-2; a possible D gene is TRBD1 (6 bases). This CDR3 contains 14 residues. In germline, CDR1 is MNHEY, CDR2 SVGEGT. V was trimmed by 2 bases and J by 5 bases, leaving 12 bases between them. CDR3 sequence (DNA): TGTGCCAGCAGTTACGGGGGCCGAGGATATGGCTACACCTTC. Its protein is CASSYGGRGYGYTF.

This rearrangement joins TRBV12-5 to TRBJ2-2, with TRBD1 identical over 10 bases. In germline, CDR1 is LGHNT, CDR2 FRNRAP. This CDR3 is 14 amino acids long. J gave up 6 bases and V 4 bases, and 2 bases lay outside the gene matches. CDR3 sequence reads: CASGSGQGSGELFF. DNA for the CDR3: TGTGCTAGTGGTTCGGGACAGGGGTCCGGGGAGCTGTTTTTT.

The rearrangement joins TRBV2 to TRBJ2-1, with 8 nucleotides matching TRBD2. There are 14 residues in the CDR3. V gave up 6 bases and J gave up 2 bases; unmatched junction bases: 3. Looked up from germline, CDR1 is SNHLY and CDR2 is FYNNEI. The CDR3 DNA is TGTGCCAGCAGGGGGACTAGAACCTACAATGAGCAGTTCTTC. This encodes CASRGTRTYNEQFF.

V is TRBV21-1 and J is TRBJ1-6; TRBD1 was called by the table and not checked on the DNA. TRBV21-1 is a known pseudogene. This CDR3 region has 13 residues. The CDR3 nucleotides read TGTGCCAGCCCGACGAGCAGGGTTTCACCCCTCCACTTT. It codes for CASPTSRVSPLHF.

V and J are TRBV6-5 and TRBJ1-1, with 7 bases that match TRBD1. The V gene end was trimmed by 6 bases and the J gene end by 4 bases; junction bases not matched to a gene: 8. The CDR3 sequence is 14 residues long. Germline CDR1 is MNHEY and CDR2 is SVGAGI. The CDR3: CASSFNRGGTEAFF. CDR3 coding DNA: TGTGCCAGCAGCTTTAACAGGGGAGGCACTGAAGCTTTCTTT.

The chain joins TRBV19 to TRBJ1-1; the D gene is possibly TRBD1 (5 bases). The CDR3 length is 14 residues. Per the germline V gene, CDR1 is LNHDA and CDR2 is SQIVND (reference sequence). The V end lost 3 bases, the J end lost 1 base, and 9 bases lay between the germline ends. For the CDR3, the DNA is TGTGCCAGTAGTATGGGGCAGGGGAACACTGAAGCTTTCTTT. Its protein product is CASSMGQGNTEAFF.

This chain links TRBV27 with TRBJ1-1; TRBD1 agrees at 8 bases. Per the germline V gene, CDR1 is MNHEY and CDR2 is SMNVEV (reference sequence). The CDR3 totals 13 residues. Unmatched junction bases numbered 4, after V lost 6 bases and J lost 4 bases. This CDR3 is CASRVTGGTEAFF. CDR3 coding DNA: TGTGCCAGCAGGGTTACAGGGGGCACTGAAGCTTTCTTT.

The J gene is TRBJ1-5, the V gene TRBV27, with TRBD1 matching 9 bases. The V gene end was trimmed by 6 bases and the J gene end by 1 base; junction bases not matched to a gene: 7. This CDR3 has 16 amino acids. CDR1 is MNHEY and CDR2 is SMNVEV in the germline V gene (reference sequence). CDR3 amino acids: CASRPRQGVSNQPQHF. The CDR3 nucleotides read TGTGCCAGCAGACCCAGACAGGGGGTAAGCAATCAGCCCCAGCATTTT.

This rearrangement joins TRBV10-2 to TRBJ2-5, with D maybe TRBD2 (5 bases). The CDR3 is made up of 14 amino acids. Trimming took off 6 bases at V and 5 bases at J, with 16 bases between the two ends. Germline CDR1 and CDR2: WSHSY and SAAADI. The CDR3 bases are TGCGCCAGCAGAATCTCCGGGAAGAGGGAGACCCAGTACTTC. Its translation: CASRISGKRETQYF.

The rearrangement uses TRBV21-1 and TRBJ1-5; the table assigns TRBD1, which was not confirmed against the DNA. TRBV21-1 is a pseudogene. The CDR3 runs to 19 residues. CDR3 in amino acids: CASSKLRQGAPFSNQPQHF. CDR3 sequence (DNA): TGTGCCAGCAGCAAACTTAGACAGGGGGCTCCCTTCAGCAATCAGCCCCAGCATTTT.

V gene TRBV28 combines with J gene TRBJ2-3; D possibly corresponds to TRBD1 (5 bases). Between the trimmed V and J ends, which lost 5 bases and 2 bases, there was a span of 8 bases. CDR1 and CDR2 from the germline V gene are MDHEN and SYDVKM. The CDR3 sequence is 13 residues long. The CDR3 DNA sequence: TGTGCCAGCAGTCAGGGAAACACAGATACGCAGTATTTT. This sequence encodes CASSQGNTDTQYF.

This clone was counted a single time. CDR3 sequence reads: CSAGRGPEQYF. CDR3 sequence (DNA): TGCAGTGCGGGGCGAGGTCCCGAGCAGTACTTC. The genes are TRBV20-1 and TRBJ2-7; D is possibly TRBD1 (5 bases). Trimming left V 6 bases short and J 6 bases short, with 12 bases between. Germline V gene data show CDR1 as DFQATT and CDR2 as SNEGSKA (reference sequence). The CDR3 has 11 residues.

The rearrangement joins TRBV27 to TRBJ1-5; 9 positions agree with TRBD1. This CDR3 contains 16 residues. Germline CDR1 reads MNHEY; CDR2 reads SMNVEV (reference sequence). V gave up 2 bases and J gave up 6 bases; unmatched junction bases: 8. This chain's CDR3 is CASSLRGQGRGQPQHF. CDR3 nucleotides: TGTGCCAGCAGTTTAAGAGGACAGGGGAGAGGTCAGCCCCAGCATTTT.

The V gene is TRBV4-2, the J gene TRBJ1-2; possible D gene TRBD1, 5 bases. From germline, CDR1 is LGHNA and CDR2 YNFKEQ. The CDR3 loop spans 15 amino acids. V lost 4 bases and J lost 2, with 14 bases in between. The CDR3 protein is CASSPTGGTNYGYTF. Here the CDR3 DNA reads TGTGCCAGCAGCCCCACCGGGGGTACCAACTATGGCTACACCTTC.

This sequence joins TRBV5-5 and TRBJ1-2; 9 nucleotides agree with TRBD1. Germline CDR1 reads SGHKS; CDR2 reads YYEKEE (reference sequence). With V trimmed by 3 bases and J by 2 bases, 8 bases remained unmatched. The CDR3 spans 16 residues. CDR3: CASSSYPGQGNYGYTF. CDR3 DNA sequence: TGTGCCAGCAGCTCATATCCGGGACAGGGAAACTATGGCTACACCTTC.

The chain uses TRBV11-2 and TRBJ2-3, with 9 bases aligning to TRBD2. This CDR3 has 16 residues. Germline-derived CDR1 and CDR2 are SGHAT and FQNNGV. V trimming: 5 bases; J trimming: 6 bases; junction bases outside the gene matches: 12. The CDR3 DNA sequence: TGTGCCAGCAGCCCCCATAGCGGGGGCCGGGGGGATACGCAGTATTTT. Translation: CASSPHSGGRGDTQYF. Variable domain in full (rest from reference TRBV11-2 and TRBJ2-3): EAGVAQSPRYKIIEKRQSVAFWCNPISGHATLYWYQQILGQGPKLLIQFQNNGVVDDSQLPKDRFSAERLKGVDSTLKIQPAKLEDSAVYLCASSPHSGGRGDTQYFGPGTRLTVL.

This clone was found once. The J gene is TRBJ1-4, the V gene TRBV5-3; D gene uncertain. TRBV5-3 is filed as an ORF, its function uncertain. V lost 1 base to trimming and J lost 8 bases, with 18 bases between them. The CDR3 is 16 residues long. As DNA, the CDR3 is TGTGCCAGAAGCTTGACCCAAAGCTTCGAACCAGAAAAACTGTTTTTT. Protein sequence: CARSLTQSFEPEKLFF.

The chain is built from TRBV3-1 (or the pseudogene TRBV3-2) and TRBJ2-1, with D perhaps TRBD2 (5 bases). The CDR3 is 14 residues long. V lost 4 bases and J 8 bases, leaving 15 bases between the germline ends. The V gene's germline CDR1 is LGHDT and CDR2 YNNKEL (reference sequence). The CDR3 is CASSPPRGLDEQFF. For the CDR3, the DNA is TGTGCCAGCAGCCCCCCCCGCGGGTTGGATGAGCAGTTCTTC.

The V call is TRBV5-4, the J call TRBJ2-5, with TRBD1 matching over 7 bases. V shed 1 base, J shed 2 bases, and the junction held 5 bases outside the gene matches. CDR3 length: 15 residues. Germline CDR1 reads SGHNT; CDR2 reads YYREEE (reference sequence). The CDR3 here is CASSLRGQRQETQYF. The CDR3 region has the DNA TGTGCCAGCAGCTTGAGGGGGCAGAGACAAGAGACCCAGTACTTC.